This TCR beta chain originates from a study of molecular identifiers for immune sequencing clone quantification. For the study at large: Within a replicate experiment, RNA obtained from either about 20,000 or 100,000 naive CD8 cells was divided into five aliquots, and four of those aliquots were then sequenced.

Using a CD8+CD4-CCR7+CD45RA+ phenotype, naive CD8 T cells were sorted. Remarks on this clonotype: No antigen is known for it. The junction departs from germline at one end; a sequencing error may be responsible.

Using its own MiXCR run on the PCR reads, TCRdb lists one record per CDR3 protein. The table records a few hundred thousand distinct CDR3 sequences, roughly 24% of them present only once. Overall study findings and caveats: Identical TCR molecules can share a barcode, and this sharing could underestimate highly expanded clone sizes. Beyond 20 RNA copies, clones held over 99% of effector molecules, compared with under 1% in naive cells.

The germline V gene encodes CDR1 LGHDT and CDR2 YNNKEL (reference sequence). The CDR3 contains 16 residues. The TCR sequence derives from a human donor in good health. Some libraries in this study had Jurkat cell RNA spiked in. What was sequenced was naive CD8+ T cells from blood, with Jurkat cell RNA spiked in. Sample subset: FACS-sorted CD8+CD4-CCR7+CD45RA+ naive T cells. This sequence joins TRBV3-1 and TRBJ2-2; 14 bases are a match to TRBD2. The CDR3 loop reads CTSSTSGGADPGELFF. Written as DNA, the CDR3 is TGTACCAGCTCGACTAGCGGGGGGGCCGATCCCGGGGAGCTGTTTTTT.